This T cell receptor (beta chain) is drawn from a study of cytomegalovirus exposure and HLA in healthy donors. Study-level points and caveats: Confirmation was obtained in vitro that three CMV-associated chains are specific for CMV antigens.

A word on this clone: Its antigen remains unknown.

Here immunoSEQ multiplex PCR was the method, and the copy in TCRdb shows in-frame clones only, minus some. The table includes approximately 300,000 clones, about nine tenths detected once. Sequenced: PBMCs. This sequence originates from a woman aged 18-29 years in good health and CMV-seronegative.

The CDR3 coding sequence is TGTGCCAGCTCACCCTTGAGATCGGACAGGAGCTACGAGCAGTACTTC. It is translated as CASSPLRSDRSYEQYF. This chain connects TRBV18 to TRBJ2-7; 7 bases match TRBD1. The germline gives CDR1 KGHSH, CDR2 LQKENI. CDR3 length: 16 residues. V was pared by 3 bases and J by 3 bases, with 11 bases of the junction left unmatched.